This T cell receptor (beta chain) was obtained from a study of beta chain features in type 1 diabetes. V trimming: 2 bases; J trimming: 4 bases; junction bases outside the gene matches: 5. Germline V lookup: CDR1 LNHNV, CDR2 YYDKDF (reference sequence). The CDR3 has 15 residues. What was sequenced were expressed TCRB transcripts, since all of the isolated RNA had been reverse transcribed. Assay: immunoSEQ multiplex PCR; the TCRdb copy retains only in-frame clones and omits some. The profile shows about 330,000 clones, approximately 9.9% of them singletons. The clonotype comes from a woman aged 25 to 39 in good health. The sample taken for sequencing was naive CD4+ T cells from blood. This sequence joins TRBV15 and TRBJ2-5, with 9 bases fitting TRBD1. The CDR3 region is CATSRKKGQGETQYF. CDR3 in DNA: TGTGCCACCAGCAGAAAAAAGGGACAGGGAGAGACCCAGTACTTC.